This record concerns one T cell receptor beta chain sequence. The antigen remains unidentified. The data stem from a study of cytomegalovirus exposure and HLA in healthy donors. Some clones are missing from TCRdb's copy, which holds only in-frame ones; the method was immunoSEQ multiplex PCR. The table records roughly 260,000 clones, roughly 89% of them present only once. Findings and caveats of the study: Associated with cytomegalovirus, according to the listing, were around 170 TCR beta chains.

Germline CDR1 is GTSNPN and CDR2 is SVGIG (reference sequence). Trimming left V 2 bases short and J 2 bases short, with 7 bases between. This CDR3 comprises 12 residues. This receptor was obtained from a young woman in good health and CMV-seronegative. Input material: PBMCs. This chain uses TRBV30 with TRBJ2-7; the D is unclear. The chain's CDR3 is CAWSTGPYEQYF. CDR3 sequence (DNA): TGTGCCTGGAGTACCGGTCCCTACGAGCAGTACTTC.